These T cell receptor beta chains were read from a single sample in a study of T cells after posttransplantation cyclophosphamide. Produced via immunoSEQ multiplex PCR; TCRdb's table is partial and in-frame only. There are about 14,000 clones in the sample, none observed a single time. Material: PBMCs, obtained approximately 1,200 days after allogeneic stem cell transplant with posttransplant cyclophosphamide. These receptors came from a female patient aged 40-50 years who received an allogeneic stem cell transplant from a related donor, was CMV-positive, and had no GVHD. Some T cells may be the graft donor's. The CDR3 runs from the conserved cysteine through the conserved F or W. The order of the fields is clone size, D gene, J gene, V gene, CDR3 DNA, CDR3 protein. A D gene is named only where the DNA matches it firmly. A clone size is listed for some rows: how often the clone was seen (once, few, many), or a class if it is expanded.

clone size: NA
D gene: TRBD2
J gene: TRBJ2-2
V gene: TRBV7-9
CDR3 DNA: TGTGCCAGCAGCTTAGGTAGCGGGGGGGCCTCGAACACCGGGGAGCTGTTTTTT
CDR3 protein: CASSLGSGGASNTGELFF

clone size: many
D gene: NA
J gene: TRBJ1-5
V gene: TRBV4-1
CDR3 DNA: TGCGCCAGCAGCCCAGGGTTTAGCAATCAGCCCCAGCATTTT
CDR3 protein: CASSPGFSNQPQHF

clone size: few
D gene: NA
J gene: TRBJ1-1
V gene: TRBV7-9
CDR3 DNA: TGTGCCAGCGGGCGGGGATTGAACACTGAAGCTTTCTTT
CDR3 protein: CASGRGLNTEAFF

clone size: many
D gene: TRBD2
J gene: TRBJ2-7
V gene: TRBV6-5
CDR3 DNA: TGTGCCAGCAGCTGGAGGATAGCGGGGGGAACCGAGCAGTACTTC
CDR3 protein: CASSWRIAGGTEQYF

clone size: many
D gene: TRBD2
J gene: TRBJ2-4
V gene: TRBV2
CDR3 DNA: TGTGCCAGCAGTGAAGGGGGAGCGGGGGGGAAAAACATTCAGTACTTC
CDR3 protein: CASSEGGAGGKNIQYF

clone size: many
D gene: NA
J gene: TRBJ2-3
V gene: TRBV5-4
CDR3 DNA: TGTGCCAGCAGCTACCCGGGACAGCGGGCAGGAGATACGCAGTATTTT
CDR3 protein: CASSYPGQRAGDTQYF

clone size: NA
D gene: NA
J gene: TRBJ1-6
V gene: TRBV5-4
CDR3 DNA: TGTGCCAGCAGCTTGGTACAGCTAAATTCACCCCTCCACTTT
CDR3 protein: CASSLVQLNSPLHF

clone size: many
D gene: NA
J gene: TRBJ1-5
V gene: TRBV4-1
CDR3 DNA: TGCGCCAGCAGCCAAAGAGGCGAACAGCCCCAGCATTTT
CDR3 protein: CASSQRGEQPQHF

clone size: many
D gene: NA
J gene: TRBJ1-3
V gene: TRBV18
CDR3 DNA: TGTGCCAGCTCACCCGGATTGGCGGGAGGAAACACCATATATTTT
CDR3 protein: CASSPGLAGGNTIYF

clone size: many
D gene: NA
J gene: TRBJ2-1
V gene: TRBV5-1
CDR3 DNA: TGCGCCAGCAGCTTTGGTCTTAGCGACAATGAGCAGTTCTTC
CDR3 protein: CASSFGLSDNEQFF

clone size: many
D gene: TRBD1
J gene: TRBJ1-2
V gene: TRBV7-8
CDR3 DNA: TGTGCCAGCAGCACTCGTGCATCCGGGACAGGGGACTATGGCTACACCTTC
CDR3 protein: CASSTRASGTGDYGYTF

clone size: NA
D gene: NA
J gene: TRBJ1-2
V gene: TRBV5-1
CDR3 DNA: TGCGCCAGCAGCTTCACAGGGCTCCCCTATGGCTACACCTTC
CDR3 protein: CASSFTGLPYGYTF

clone size: NA
D gene: TRBD1
J gene: TRBJ2-3
V gene: TRBV2
CDR3 DNA: TGTGCCAGCAGGGTTGGACAGGGGGCTAACACAGATACGCAGTATTTT
CDR3 protein: CASRVGQGANTDTQYF

clone size: NA
D gene: TRBD2
J gene: TRBJ2-3
V gene: TRBV2
CDR3 DNA: TGTGCCAGCAGCTCATCGGGGGGGGGCACTATAAATACGCAGTATTTT
CDR3 protein: CASSSSGGGTINTQYF